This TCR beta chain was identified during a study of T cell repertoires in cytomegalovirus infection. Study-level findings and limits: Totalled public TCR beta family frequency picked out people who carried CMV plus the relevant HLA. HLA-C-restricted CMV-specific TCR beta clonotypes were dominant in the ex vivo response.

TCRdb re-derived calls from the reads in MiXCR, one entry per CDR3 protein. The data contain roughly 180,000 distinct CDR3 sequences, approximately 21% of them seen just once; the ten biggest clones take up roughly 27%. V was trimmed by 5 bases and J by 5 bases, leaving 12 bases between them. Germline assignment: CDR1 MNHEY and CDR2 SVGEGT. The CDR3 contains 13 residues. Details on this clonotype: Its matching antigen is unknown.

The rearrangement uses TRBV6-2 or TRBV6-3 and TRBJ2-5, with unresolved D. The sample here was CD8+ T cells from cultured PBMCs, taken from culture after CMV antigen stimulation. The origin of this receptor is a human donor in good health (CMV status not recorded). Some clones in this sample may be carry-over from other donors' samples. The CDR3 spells CASSTFIRETQYF. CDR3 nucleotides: TGTGCCAGCAGTACGTTTATCAGGGAGACCCAGTACTTC.